What follows are 16 T cell receptor beta chains derived from one specimen sequenced in a study of type 1 and type 2 diabetes patients. PCR was run on genomic DNA. Multiplex PCR with 30 forward and 13 reverse primers amplified the TCR beta CDR3. Via MiXCR, TCRdb re-called the multiplex PCR reads, giving one row per CDR3 protein. Of around 300,000 distinct CDR3 sequences listed, roughly 50% are singletons. Sequencing input: peripheral blood mononuclear cells (PBMCs). The source is a man between 18 and 35 years old with type 2 diabetes.

This clonotype was recorded a few times. The chain carries TRBV2 and TRBJ2-1, with no clear D. Trimming stripped 7 bases from V and 9 bases from J, with 10 bases between. Germline V CDR1 and CDR2: SNHLY, FYNNEI. The CDR3 has 11 amino acids. CDR3 protein: CASNFGIEQFF. The DNA for the CDR3 is TGTGCCAGCAATTTCGGAATTGAGCAGTTCTTC.

V usage is TRBV19 and J usage is TRBJ2-1; 8 nucleotides match TRBD2. Per the germline V gene, CDR1 is LNHDA and CDR2 is SQIVND (reference sequence). With 2 bases clipped from V and 9 bases from J, the junction kept 6 bases outside the gene matches. The CDR3 is made up of 14 amino acids. In DNA form, the CDR3 reads TGTGCCAGTAGTATATTGCGGGGGGAGGGTGAGCAGTTCTTC. The encoded protein is CASSILRGEGEQFF.

The V gene is TRBV7-9, the J gene TRBJ2-1; a weak D match, TRBD1 (6 bases). Trimming stripped 5 bases from V and 5 bases from J, with 13 bases between. Germline CDR1 SEHNR, CDR2 FQNEAQ (reference sequence). This CDR3 has 14 residues. The CDR3 sequence: CASSPKGQHNEQFF. The CDR3, as DNA: TGTGCCAGCAGCCCGAAGGGACAACACAATGAGCAGTTCTTC.

This clonotype turned up a few times. The chain links TRBV20-1 to TRBJ1-5; TRBD1 is a possible D gene (5 bases). V gave up 0 bases and J gave up 3 bases, with 12 bases separating them. Germline CDR1 DFQATT, CDR2 SNEGSKA (reference sequence). The CDR3 runs to 15 residues. The CDR3 loop is CSARDPRGDNQPQHF. In DNA, the CDR3 is TGCAGTGCTAGAGATCCACGGGGGGACAATCAGCCCCAGCATTTT.

For the CDR3, the DNA is TGTGCCACCAGTGATTTGGACACCCCGTACCAAGAGACCCAGTACTTC. Translated, it gives CATSDLDTPYQETQYF. The V call is TRBV24-1, the J call TRBJ2-5; D gene unclear. V was pared by 0 bases and J by 0 bases, with 10 bases between. Germline V lookup: CDR1 KGHDR, CDR2 SFDVKD. The CDR3 spans 16 residues.

The chain joins TRBV2 to TRBJ1-4; 8 bases match TRBD1. CDR3 length: 14 residues. The germline gives CDR1 SNHLY, CDR2 FYNNEI. Germline trimming cut 6 bases from V and 8 bases from J; bases unmatched to any gene: 8. CDR3 coding DNA: TGTGCCAGCAGCCTGACAGGGGCGGGCGAAAAACTGTTTTTT. It is translated as CASSLTGAGEKLFF.

J is TRBJ1-1 and V is TRBV6-6; D is uncertain. CDR3 length: 15 amino acids. Trimming left V 2 bases short and J 2 bases short, with 12 bases between. Germline V gives CDR1 MNHNY, CDR2 SVGAGI (reference sequence). CDR3 DNA: TGTGCCAGCAGTTACATCAGGATTAGTAACACTGAAGCTTTCTTT. Translation gives CASSYIRISNTEAFF.

V and J are TRBV2 and TRBJ2-1; possible D gene TRBD2, 7 bases. Trimming shortened V by 9 bases and J by 0 bases, and 12 bases separated the two germline ends. This CDR3 contains 14 residues. Germline lookup yields CDR1 SNHLY and CDR2 FYNNEI. CDR3 nucleotide sequence: TGTGCCAGAGGGGGGGAGAGCTCCTACAATGAGCAGTTCTTC. Amino acid sequence: CARGGESSYNEQFF.

This clonotype turned up a few times. One end of the junction is discordant with germline, which a read error may explain. This sequence joins TRBV13 and TRBJ1-1; the D gene is possibly TRBD1 (5 bases). CDR3 size: 15 residues. In germline, CDR1 is PRHDT, CDR2 FYEKMQ (reference sequence). The CDR3 DNA reads TGTGCCAGCAGCGTAGGTGGGGGTGTAGACACTGAAGCTTTCTTT. It encodes CASSVGGGVDTEAFF.

This clonotype has more than one count but fewer than ten. The chain links TRBV3-1 to TRBJ1-2; 11 nucleotides match TRBD1. Germline V gene sequence: CDR1 LGHDT, CDR2 YNNKEL (reference sequence). The CDR3 contains 16 residues. V was clipped by 4 bases and J by 7 bases; unmatched bases: 11. CDR3 loop: CASSLTSGTGGPGYTF. The CDR3 nucleotides are TGTGCCAGCAGCCTTACGTCAGGGACAGGGGGACCTGGCTACACCTTC.

J is TRBJ1-2 and V is TRBV7-7; 7 bases agree with TRBD1. The CDR3 is 12 amino acids. The germline gives CDR1 SSHAT, CDR2 FNYEAQ (reference sequence). With 8 bases clipped from V and 8 bases from J, the junction kept 8 bases outside the gene matches. The CDR3 spells CASRDSGRGYTF. CDR3 DNA sequence: TGTGCCAGCCGGGACAGCGGAAGGGGCTACACCTTC.

CDR3 sequence reads: CASSFPDRGWARETQYF. As DNA, the CDR3 is TGTGCCAGCAGCTTCCCAGACAGGGGGTGGGCCAGGGAGACCCAGTACTTC. The rearrangement links TRBV7-6 to TRBJ2-5; 9 bases map to TRBD1. This CDR3 is built from 17 residues. The trim removed 3 bases at V and 5 bases at J, leaving 13 bases unmatched. From germline, CDR1 is SGHVS and CDR2 FNYEAQ.

The chain carries TRBV19 and TRBJ1-2; D perhaps matches TRBD1 (6 bases). Germline lookup yields CDR1 LNHDA and CDR2 SQIVND (reference sequence). There are 14 residues in the CDR3. V was cut by 5 bases and J by 7 bases, with 17 bases left in between. Here the CDR3 DNA reads TGTGCCAGTAGTTTGAGGGGGACTGAGGCTGGCTACACCTTC. It specifies CASSLRGTEAGYTF. Looking up the rest from reference TRBV19 and TRBJ1-2 gives the full variable domain: DGGITQSPKYLFRKEGQNVTLSCEQNLNHDAMYWYRQDPGQGLRLIYYSQIVNDFQKGDIAEGYSVSREKKESFPLTVTSAQKNPTAFYLCASSLRGTEAGYTFGSGTRLTVV.

This clonotype was detected many times. V usage is TRBV2 and J usage is TRBJ1-1; D remains ambiguous. The ends were cut back, 2 bases at V and 10 bases at J, with 14 bases in the middle. The CDR3 runs to 13 residues. The germline CDR1 and CDR2 sequences are SNHLY and FYNNEI. Written as DNA, the CDR3 is TGTGCCAGCAGTGAACGGCTACTACTTGCAGCTTTCTTT. Protein product: CASSERLLLAAFF.

This clonotype was seen only a few times. The chain combines TRBV19 with TRBJ1-6; D is uncertain. V dropped 6 bases and J dropped 7 bases, with 10 bases sitting between them. In germline, CDR1 is LNHDA, CDR2 SQIVND (reference sequence). The CDR3 extends over 13 amino acids. This CDR3 reads CASSYEQNSPLHF. CDR3 DNA sequence: TGTGCCAGTAGCTACGAACAGAATTCACCCCTCCACTTT.

The V gene is TRBV20-1, the J gene TRBJ1-5; perhaps TRBD1 as D (6 bases). The CDR3 is 14 residues long. The germline CDR1 and CDR2 sequences are DFQATT and SNEGSKA (reference sequence). V dropped 4 bases and J dropped 5 bases, with 15 bases sitting between them. This CDR3 is CSANGDISYQPQHF. The CDR3 DNA is TGCAGTGCTAATGGGGACATCTCCTATCAGCCCCAGCATTTT.